A selection of T cell receptor beta chains follows, all from one sample in a study of blood T cell repertoires in COVID-19. Repertoires were generated with immunoSEQ multiplex PCR, while TCRdb's copy carries only in-frame clones and drops some. The sample holds over 250,000 clones, around 80% seen once. What was sequenced was PBMCs or T cells enriched from blood (not recorded which). These receptors all come from a man younger than 40 with acute COVID-19. Each CDR3 is given with its conserved first and last residue. The D gene is left open where the match is weak. Not every row has a clone size; where given, it reads once, few, many or a size class.

clone_size	j_call	v_call	d_call	cdr3_nt	cdr3_aa
-	TRBJ1-1	TRBV7-8	TRBD1	TGTGCCAGCAGCCCTCTTCGGGCAGGGGGGCCTGAAGCTTTCTTT	CASSPLRAGGPEAFF
-	TRBJ2-1	TRBV12-5	-	TGTGCTAGTGGTTCCAATTATGAGCAGTTCTTC	CASGSNYEQFF
once	TRBJ2-3	TRBV7-2	-	TGTGCCAGCAGCCAGAACGGTGCGGGGCTCGGCACAGATACGCAGTATTTT	CASSQNGAGLGTDTQYF
-	TRBJ2-6	TRBV11-2	-	TGTGCCAGCAGCCTCAGGGGTTCTGGGGCCAACGTCCTGACTTTC	CASSLRGSGANVLTF
once	TRBJ1-4	TRBV27	-	TGTGCCAGCAGTTCCTCCGCCTCAACCGGACTGTTTTTT	CASSSSASTGLFF
-	TRBJ2-1	TRBV15	TRBD2	TGTGCCACCAGCGACCCCGGGACTAGCGGGAGAAATGAGCAGTTCTTC	CATSDPGTSGRNEQFF
few	TRBJ1-2	TRBV6-6	TRBD1	TGTGCCAGCAGTCCGGGACAGGGGAATGGTGGCTACACCTTC	CASSPGQGNGGYTF
-	TRBJ1-1	TRBV6-2/TRBV6-3	-	TGTGCCAGCAGCCTAAAGAGGACTGAAGCTTTCTTT	CASSLKRTEAFF
once	TRBJ2-1	TRBV6-2/TRBV6-3	TRBD1	TGTGCCAGCAGTTACCGGGACAGGGGCTCAAATGAGCAGTTCTTC	CASSYRDRGSNEQFF
-	TRBJ1-2	TRBV4-1	-	TGCGCCAGCAGCCAAGAACGACTCAACTATGACGGCTACACCTTC	CASSQERLNYDGYTF
-	TRBJ1-1	TRBV19	TRBD1	TGTGCCAGTAGTGGGGGACAGGGGGTCCAAGCTTTCTTT	CASSGGQGVQAFF
-	TRBJ1-5	TRBV15	-	TGTGCCACCAGCGCCGAGGGAGGAGGGAATCAGCCCCAGCATTTT	CATSAEGGGNQPQHF
-	TRBJ1-1	TRBV5-1	TRBD1	TGCGCCAGCAGCTTGGGGGTAGACAGGGCGGAGGCTTTCTTT	CASSLGVDRAEAFF
-	TRBJ1-2	TRBV5-6	-	TGTGCCAGCAGCTTCGGACAGCAGAACTATGGCTACACCTTC	CASSFGQQNYGYTF
few	TRBJ1-4	TRBV4-1	-	TGCGCCAGCACCCTGGGAGGGGGGGAAAAACTGTTTTTT	CASTLGGGEKLFF
-	TRBJ1-3	TRBV16	TRBD1	TGTGCCAGCAGCCAACAGGGGGCCAGCGGCACCATATATTTT	CASSQQGASGTIYF
-	TRBJ2-5	TRBV2	TRBD2	TGTGCCAGCAGCTTCAGCGGGAGCCAAGAGACCCAGTACTTC	CASSFSGSQETQYF
-	TRBJ2-3	TRBV3-1/TRBV3-2	TRBD2	TGTGCCAGCAGCGACGGAACCGGACTAGTGGATATAAGGGATACGCAGTATTTT	CASSDGTGLVDIRDTQYF
medium-sized	TRBJ1-1	TRBV4-3	-	TGCGCCAGCAGGGATCAACACGGTCGCGGGAGCACTGAAGCTTTCTTT	CASRDQHGRGSTEAFF
-	TRBJ1-5	TRBV2	-	TGTGCCAGCAGAGATACTCTACAGGGTTCCATCGGCAATCAGCCCCAGCATTTT	CASRDTLQGSIGNQPQHF
-	TRBJ2-3	TRBV6-5	TRBD2	TGTGCCAGCGCGAGGACTAGCGGGGCCGTAGATACGCAGTATTTT	CASARTSGAVDTQYF
-	TRBJ2-5	TRBV3-1/TRBV3-2	-	TGTGCCAGCAGCCCCTTGAGAGGCGAGACCCAGTACTTC	CASSPLRGETQYF
-	TRBJ1-1	TRBV29-1	TRBD1	TGCAGCGTTACCGCCGGGACAGGGGGCGCGGTCACTGAAGCTTTCTTT	CSVTAGTGGAVTEAFF
-	TRBJ1-1	TRBV7-3	TRBD1	TGTGCCAGCAGCCCCCAGGGACAGAGGAACACTGAAGCTTTCTTT	CASSPQGQRNTEAFF
-	TRBJ1-5	TRBV6-2/TRBV6-3	-	TGTGCCAGCAGTTACTTAACAGTCTCTCAGCCCCAGCATTTT	CASSYLTVSQPQHF
-	TRBJ2-5	TRBV5-4	TRBD1	TGTGCCAGCAGCACGGGACAGAATCAAGAGACCCAGTACTTC	CASSTGQNQETQYF
-	TRBJ1-6	TRBV3-1/TRBV3-2	-	TGTGCCAGCAGCCAAGGACACGATAATAATTCACCCCTCCACTTT	CASSQGHDNNSPLHF
few	TRBJ1-4	TRBV7-2	-	TGTGCCAGCAGCCTCCCCGGGGCTAATGAAAAACTGTTTTTT	CASSLPGANEKLFF
-	TRBJ1-1	TRBV19	TRBD1	TGTGCCAGTAGTATGGACAGGGGGCCTACTGAAGCTTTCTTT	CASSMDRGPTEAFF
-	TRBJ1-5	TRBV18	-	TGTGCCAGCTCACTCGCGGACAGTCAGCCCCAGCATTTT	CASSLADSQPQHF
-	TRBJ2-2	TRBV2	TRBD2	TGTGCCAGCACCCCTCCAGCGGGAGGACGTTGGGGCACCGGGGAGCTGTTTTTT	CASTPPAGGRWGTGELFF
-	TRBJ1-2	TRBV2	-	TGTGCCAGTACGGACAGTAACTATGGCTACACCTTC	CASTDSNYGYTF
once	TRBJ2-3	TRBV6-1	TRBD2	TGTGCCAGCAGTGGTCATAGCGGGAGGGGTACAGATACGCAGTATTTT	CASSGHSGRGTDTQYF
-	TRBJ2-1	TRBV5-1	TRBD2	TGTGCCAGCAGGGGGGATCCCGGGACTAGCGCCTTCAATGAGCAGTTCTTC	CASRGDPGTSAFNEQFF
few	TRBJ1-6	TRBV6-1	TRBD1	TGTGCCAGCAGTGACAGGGGGATCGAGTATTCACCCCTCCACTTT	CASSDRGIEYSPLHF
-	TRBJ2-3	TRBV5-1	TRBD2	TGTGCCAGCAGCATGGGACTAGCGGGGAGGGCGGATACGCAGTATTTT	CASSMGLAGRADTQYF
-	TRBJ1-1	TRBV19	-	TGTGCCAGTAGTACCACAAGGAACACTGAAGCTTTCTTT	CASSTTRNTEAFF
-	TRBJ2-1	TRBV9	TRBD2	TGTGCCAGCAGCGTAGACGTCGGACTAGCGAACAATGAGCAGTTCTTC	CASSVDVGLANNEQFF
once	TRBJ2-1	TRBV27	-	TGTGCCAGCAGTTTTCTAGCCAGCTCCTACAATGAGCAGTTCTTC	CASSFLASSYNEQFF
few	TRBJ2-3	TRBV4-1	-	TGCGCCAGCAGCCAAGTGCGAACTAGCAATCCAGATACGCAGTATTTT	CASSQVRTSNPDTQYF
-	TRBJ1-5	TRBV14	TRBD1	TGTGCCAGCAGCCAGGGACAGGGAAGAAATCAGCCCCAGCATTTT	CASSQGQGRNQPQHF
-	TRBJ1-2	TRBV6-2/TRBV6-3	TRBD1	TGTGCCAGCAGTTGGTTGACAGGGCCTTATGGCTACACCTTC	CASSWLTGPYGYTF
once	TRBJ1-3	TRBV4-2	-	TGTGCCAGCAGCCAAACGACCAACAGGGACCGAAACACCATATATTTT	CASSQTTNRDRNTIYF
-	TRBJ2-5	TRBV11-2	TRBD2	TGTGCCAGCAGCTTAGCCCTAGCGGGAGGCCAAGAGACCCAGTACTTC	CASSLALAGGQETQYF
-	TRBJ2-3	TRBV27	-	TGTGCCAGCAGAGGATCATATTCCGGGACCCCGTGGGGGAGGGATACGCAGTATTTT	CASRGSYSGTPWGRDTQYF
once	TRBJ2-4	TRBV15	TRBD1	TGTGCCACCAGCAGGGGACAGGGAATAAACATTCAGTACTTC	CATSRGQGINIQYF
-	TRBJ2-5	TRBV15	-	TGTGCCACTTCTAAGGGGGGGCCCCAAGAGACCCAGTACTTC	CATSKGGPQETQYF
-	TRBJ1-1	TRBV13	-	TGTGCCAGCAGCTCCAACGTAGGGAGCTTTGGGGCTTTCTTT	CASSSNVGSFGAFF
-	TRBJ2-3	TRBV24-1	TRBD2	TGTGCCACCAGTGAGCCTACTAGCGGGAGTGGTCCAGATACGCAGTATTTT	CATSEPTSGSGPDTQYF
-	TRBJ2-1	TRBV7-3	TRBD2	TGTGCCAGCAGCTTAGGCAAGGGACTAGCGGCCCCCCATGAGCAGTTCTTC	CASSLGKGLAAPHEQFF
-	TRBJ1-5	TRBV10-2	-	TGCGCCAGCAGTGAGAACTCGTATAGCAATCAGCCCCAGCATTTT	CASSENSYSNQPQHF
-	TRBJ2-2	TRBV5-8	TRBD1	TGTGCCAGCAGTCGACAGGGTCTCGGGGAGCTGTTTTTT	CASSRQGLGELFF
-	TRBJ1-3	TRBV4-1	-	TGCGCCAGCAGCCAAGATGGCAGCGGCTCTGGAAACACCATATATTTT	CASSQDGSGSGNTIYF
-	TRBJ1-2	TRBV5-1	TRBD1	TGTGCCAGCAGCTTGGCTCCACAGGGGTCCTATGGCTACACCTTC	CASSLAPQGSYGYTF
-	TRBJ2-1	TRBV7-2	-	TGTGCCAGCAGTTCCTGGACGGGGGGCAACTCCTACAATGAGCAGTTCTTC	CASSSWTGGNSYNEQFF
-	TRBJ1-2	TRBV19	TRBD1	TGTGCCAGTAGTAAGGGACAGAACTATGGCTACACCTTC	CASSKGQNYGYTF
-	TRBJ1-2	TRBV7-9	-	TGTGCCAGCAGCTTAGCGGGGGCAGGAGGCTACACCTTC	CASSLAGAGGYTF
once	TRBJ2-3	TRBV1	-	TGCACCAGCAAGAACCGGGACTTCCTTCGTACAGATACGCAGTATTTT	CTSKNRDFLRTDTQYF
few	TRBJ1-2	TRBV11-3	-	TGTGCCAGCAGCTTAAGGGGCAGCCCTTATGGCTACACCTTC	CASSLRGSPYGYTF
-	TRBJ1-2	TRBV29-1	TRBD1	TGCAGCGTCTGGACAGGGGCTGGCTACACCTTC	CSVWTGAGYTF